These T cell receptor beta chains were read from a single sample in a study of response to subunit inactivated influenza vaccine. One entry per CDR3 protein, called by TCRdb with MiXCR from the RT-PCR reads. The sample has hundreds of thousands of distinct CDR3 sequences, 14% seen once. The sequenced sample was PBMCs from blood, obtained less than 15 days before vaccination. These TCRs come from a man aged 50 or older who received an inactivated influenza vaccine. The CDR3 runs from the conserved cysteine through the conserved F or W. Each record gives: V gene, clone size, J gene, D gene, CDR3 length, CDR3 protein, CDR3 DNA. The D gene is left open where the match is weak. Clone size is not always given. Where it is, it says once, few, many or a class for expanded clones.

>TRBV20-1|NA|TRBJ2-5|TRBD2|14
CSAPPLATGETQYF
TGCAGTGCTCCGCCACTAGCGACTGGGGAGACCCAGTACTTC
>TRBV20-1|few|TRBJ1-1|NA|11
CSARNNRETFF
TGCAGTGCTAGAAATAACAGGGAAACTTTCTTT
>TRBV7-9|once|TRBJ1-4|TRBD1|16
CASSSTSGTGREKLFF
TGTGCCAGCAGCTCTACCTCCGGGACAGGTCGCGAAAAACTGTTTTTT
>TRBV3-1|NA|TRBJ2-1|NA|16
CASSQAATGLYNEQFF
TGTGCCAGCAGCCAAGCCGCCACGGGACTCTACAATGAGCAGTTCTTC
>TRBV28|few|TRBJ2-3|NA|19
CASSSYQAFLGPHADTQYF
TGTGCCAGCAGTTCGTACCAAGCCTTCCTCGGCCCACACGCAGATACGCAGTATTTT
>TRBV12-3/TRBV12-4|few|TRBJ1-2|TRBD1|12
CASSGTGHGYTF
TGTGCCAGCAGCGGGACAGGCCACGGCTACACCTTC
>TRBV20-1|NA|TRBJ1-6|NA|15
CSARPGSSYNSPLHF
TGCAGTGCCAGACCCGGGAGCTCCTATAATTCACCCCTCCACTTT
>TRBV28|few|TRBJ1-5|TRBD1|20
CASSHRVPSRQGRSNQPQHF
TGTGCCAGCAGTCACAGAGTCCCCTCACGACAGGGAAGGAGCAATCAGCCCCAGCATTTT
>TRBV12-3/TRBV12-4|NA|TRBJ2-2|TRBD2|15
CASSFAGGTTGELFF
TGTGCCAGCAGTTTTGCGGGAGGTACCACCGGGGAGCTGTTTTTT
>TRBV6-1|many|TRBJ2-7|NA|15
CASSEDDGGASEQYF
TGTGCCAGCAGTGAAGACGATGGGGGAGCGTCCGAGCAGTACTTC
>TRBV12-3/TRBV12-4|many|TRBJ2-7|TRBD2|14
CASSGTSGTGEQYF
TGTGCCAGCAGTGGAACTAGCGGAACGGGCGAGCAGTACTTC
>TRBV11-2|NA|TRBJ2-1|NA|15
CASSLKVGPGGEQFF
TGTGCCAGCAGCTTAAAGGTGGGCCCCGGGGGTGAGCAGTTCTTC
>TRBV6-2/TRBV6-3|NA|TRBJ2-5|NA|15
CASTSGELIQETQYF
TGTGCCAGCACTTCTGGGGAGTTAATTCAAGAGACCCAGTACTTC
>TRBV12-3/TRBV12-4|many|TRBJ2-2|NA|15
CASSSAAPGPGELFF
TGTGCCAGCAGCTCCGCGGCCCCGGGTCCCGGGGAGCTGTTTTTT
>TRBV5-1|NA|TRBJ1-5|NA|13
CASSPDWNQPQHF
TGCGCCAGCAGCCCGGACTGGAATCAGCCCCAGCATTTT
>TRBV28|few|TRBJ2-7|NA|12
CASSSDVGEQYF
TGTGCCAGCAGTTCGGACGTTGGCGAGCAGTACTTC
>TRBV7-8|NA|TRBJ2-7|TRBD2|18
CASSFGTSGSNSPYEQYF
TGTGCCAGCAGCTTTGGGACTAGCGGGAGTAACTCCCCCTACGAGCAGTACTTC
>TRBV4-3|NA|TRBJ2-7|NA|14
CASSRMTVSYEQYF
TGCGCCAGCAGCCGAATGACCGTCTCTTACGAGCAGTACTTC
>TRBV7-2|NA|TRBJ1-3|NA|15
CASSFRHSSGNTIYF
TGTGCCAGCAGCTTCAGACATAGCTCTGGAAACACCATATATTTT
>TRBV12-3/TRBV12-4|few|TRBJ2-7|TRBD1|14
CASSGQGASYEQYF
TGTGCCAGCAGTGGACAGGGGGCTTCCTACGAGCAGTACTTC
>TRBV28|few|TRBJ1-5|NA|15
CASSSGGFGNQPQHF
TGTGCCAGCAGTTCTGGGGGTTTCGGGAATCAGCCCCAGCATTTT
>TRBV5-1|NA|TRBJ2-5|TRBD2|19
CASSLRFSSGSKVQETQYF
TGCGCCAGCAGCTTGCGGTTTTCTAGCGGGAGTAAGGTACAAGAGACCCAGTACTTC
>TRBV14|NA|TRBJ2-2|TRBD2|14
CASRLAGVAGELFF
TGTGCCAGCAGGCTAGCGGGAGTTGCCGGGGAGCTGTTTTTT
>TRBV10-3|NA|TRBJ2-1|TRBD1|15
CAISPGTGAYNEQFF
TGTGCCATCAGTCCCGGGACAGGGGCCTACAATGAGCAGTTCTTC
>TRBV29-1|NA|TRBJ2-1|TRBD2|12
CSVVGGRNEQFF
TGCAGCGTTGTCGGCGGGAGAAATGAGCAGTTCTTC
>TRBV5-1|many|TRBJ2-2|NA|15
CASSPLVGGTGELFF
TGCGCCAGCAGCCCCCTAGTTGGTGGGACCGGGGAGCTGTTTTTT
>TRBV27|few|TRBJ2-4|NA|16
CASSPSGGLAKNIQYF
TGTGCCAGCAGTCCCTCGGGGGGCTTAGCCAAAAACATTCAGTACTTC
>TRBV19|few|TRBJ1-3|NA|14
CASSIENSGNTIYF
TGTGCCAGTAGTATAGAGAACTCTGGAAACACCATATATTTT
>TRBV18|many|TRBJ2-1|NA|12
CASSPQGGEQFF
TGTGCCAGCTCACCACAGGGAGGTGAGCAGTTCTTC
>TRBV11-1|few|TRBJ2-1|NA|19
CASSFRDRVTSGYYNEQFF
TGTGCCAGCAGCTTCCGGGACAGGGTAACTAGCGGCTACTACAATGAGCAGTTCTTC
>TRBV12-3/TRBV12-4|few|TRBJ1-5|NA|12
CASSLGAGLQHF
TGTGCCAGCAGTTTGGGGGCGGGGCTACAGCATTTT
>TRBV7-8|few|TRBJ2-7|NA|14
CASSLSSFAYEQYF
TGTGCCAGCAGCTTAAGCAGTTTTGCCTACGAGCAGTACTTC
>TRBV12-3/TRBV12-4|NA|TRBJ2-5|TRBD2|15
CASSVGGGARETQYF
TGTGCCAGCAGTGTGGGCGGGGGGGCCAGGGAGACCCAGTACTTC
>TRBV6-5|few|TRBJ2-1|NA|14
CASRYLTIADEQFF
TGTGCCAGCAGATACCTGACTATTGCAGATGAGCAGTTCTTC
>TRBV9|NA|TRBJ2-2|NA|14
CASSVFATTRELFF
TGTGCCAGCAGCGTATTTGCTACAACCCGGGAGCTGTTTTTT
>TRBV12-3/TRBV12-4|NA|TRBJ2-7|TRBD2|16
CASTTRGLAGIYEQYF
TGTGCCAGCACCACGCGGGGACTAGCGGGTATCTACGAGCAGTACTTC
>TRBV20-1|few|TRBJ2-7|TRBD1|13
CSAMGQGTYEQYF
TGCAGTGCTATGGGACAGGGAACCTACGAGCAGTACTTC
>TRBV4-3|few|TRBJ2-7|NA|15
CASSQDGVSVYEQYF
TGCGCCAGCAGCCAAGACGGGGTTTCGGTCTACGAGCAGTACTTC
>TRBV6-1|few|TRBJ1-5|TRBD1|18
CASSLGPRQGLMYQPQHF
TGTGCCAGCAGTCTTGGGCCGAGACAGGGCTTAATGTATCAGCCCCAGCATTTT
>TRBV4-3|NA|TRBJ2-7|NA|15
CASSQDSWNSYEQYF
TGCGCCAGCAGCCAAGATTCCTGGAACTCCTACGAGCAGTACTTC
>TRBV24-1|NA|TRBJ2-7|NA|14
CATSPGTRAHEQYF
TGTGCCACCAGTCCCGGAACCAGGGCCCACGAGCAGTACTTC